Reported below is one T cell receptor (beta chain). What it binds is not known. V lost 4 bases and J 3 bases, leaving 22 bases between the germline ends. The germline V gene encodes CDR1 SGHDT and CDR2 YYEEEE. CDR3 length equals 17 residues. The source of the sample is a study of Ad26.COV2.S vaccination and SARS-CoV-2 variants. Findings and caveats of the study: Ad26.COV2.S recipients had broader spike-specific TCRs (P = 0.0014).

Sample treatment: approximately 18 received Ad26.COV2.S at low or high dose, single or two shots; about 5 received placebo; per-sample allocation not given. After the first vaccine or placebo injection, samples were drawn on day 63. TCRdb keeps only in-frame clones here, not all; method: immunoSEQ multiplex PCR. This sample has some 290,000 clones, with about 86% found just once. The receptor was derived from a person between 18 and 60 years old who received the Ad26.COV2.S COVID-19 vaccine or a placebo. This chain connects TRBV5-6 to TRBJ1-1; perhaps TRBD1 as D (6 bases). This sample comprised peripheral blood, obtained in a trial of Ad26.COV2.S vaccine versus placebo. CDR3 sequence: CASSPRWGGQTYTEAFF. CDR3 nucleotides: TGTGCCAGCAGCCCGCGGTGGGGTGGACAGACTTACACTGAAGCTTTCTTT.